The T cell receptor beta chain under discussion was sequenced for a study of T cell repertoires in cytomegalovirus infection. Overall study: HLA-B-restricted CMV epitopes that are well studied were used alongside recently identified HLA-C-restricted ones. Indications of both CMV infection and matching HLA type were provided by public TCR beta signatures.

General study points: Individuals carrying CMV plus the relevant HLA were identified by cumulative frequency of public TCR beta families. Ex vivo, HLA-C-restricted CMV-specific TCR beta clonotypes prevailed over the rest of the response.

TCRdb itself ran the reads through MiXCR, one entry per CDR3 protein. The data hold approximately 1,000,000 distinct CDR3 sequences, with roughly a third observed a single time. As regards this clonotype: Its antigen is currently unknown.

This clonotype was sampled from a human donor in good health (CMV status not recorded). Some clones in this sample may be carry-over from other donors' samples. Sequencing was performed on cultured CD8+ T cells from PBMCs, taken from culture after CMV antigen stimulation.

CDR3 residues: CASSQDQRQGSYNSPLHF. CDR3 sequence (DNA): TGCGCCAGCAGCCAAGATCAGCGGCAGGGCTCCTATAATTCACCCCTCCACTTT. The chain links TRBV4-1 to TRBJ1-6; perhaps TRBD1 as D (5 bases). The CDR3 extends over 18 amino acids. CDR1 MGHRA and CDR2 YSYEKL come from the germline V gene. V lost 0 bases and J 0 bases, leaving 12 bases between the germline ends.